This paragraph reports one T cell receptor (beta chain). Clones were read by immunoSEQ multiplex PCR, and TCRdb kept only the in-frame ones, dropping some. The sample has over 1.5 million clones, 95% to 99% seen once. The sample is drawn from a study of shared clonotypes between healthy human individuals. The wider study: Used for every donor were three CD4 naive, three CD4 memory, two CD8 naive and one CD8 memory plate.

The CDR3 is 14 residues long. The V gene lost 4 bases and the J gene lost 2 bases, with 12 bases spanning the gap. Germline V gene data show CDR1 as SGHTA and CDR2 as FQGNSA. The chain recombines TRBV7-2 with TRBJ2-7; D perhaps matches TRBD2 (5 bases). This TCR derives from a man aged 25-45 years in good health. Material for sequencing was naive CD4+ T cells sorted from blood. The sample's subset: CD45RA+ positively selected. DNA for the CDR3: TGTGCCAGCAGCTACCTGAGCGGTACCTACGAGCAGTACTTC. Its protein is CASSYLSGTYEQYF.